The 26 T cell receptor beta chains below come from one sample, sequenced in a study. Cells sorted as Tregs were CD4+, CD25+ and CD127-/low. TCRdb re-called the 5' RACE reads through MiXCR, storing one row per CDR3 protein. Of about 43,000 distinct CDR3 sequences listed, 22% were seen once; the top ten hold around 4.1%. Sequencing input: Tregs sorted from a lymph node. The receptors derive from a female donor with breast cancer.

On this clonotype itself: An end of the junction does not agree with germline; a read error may underlie this. J is TRBJ2-6 and V is TRBV28; 11 bases are a match to TRBD1. CDR1 MDHEN and CDR2 SYDVKM come from the germline V gene. This CDR3 has 16 amino acids. The CDR3 protein is CASRLDRGPGANVLTF. CDR3 nucleotide sequence: TGTGCCAGCAGGTTGGACAGGGGGCCTGGGGCCAACGTCCTGACCTTC.

This clonotype was recorded at least ten times. This rearrangement joins TRBV24-1 to TRBJ1-5, with unresolved D. The germline V gene has CDR1 KGHDR and CDR2 SFDVKD. Trimming left V 0 bases short and J 4 bases short, with 9 bases between. CDR3 length: 15 residues. This CDR3 reads CATSDLSRLNQPQHF. The CDR3 DNA follows: TGTGCCACCAGTGATTTGAGTAGGTTGAATCAGCCCCAGCATTTT.

This clonotype was seen once. This rearrangement joins TRBV24-1 to TRBJ2-1; a weak D match, TRBD2 (6 bases). Trimming stripped 4 bases from V and 9 bases from J, with 21 bases between. The CDR3 runs 16 residues. Germline lookup yields CDR1 KGHDR and CDR2 SFDVKD. The CDR3 is CATSDHIGTEHGEQFF. CDR3 bases: TGTGCCACCAGTGACCACATTGGGACTGAACATGGTGAGCAGTTCTTC.

Comment on this clonotype: A much bigger clone sits one base away, suggesting this may be a read error. This chain uses TRBV20-1 with TRBJ2-7; TRBD2 agrees at 11 bases. V lost 8 bases and J lost 0; bases outside the gene matches: 9. The CDR3 runs 15 residues. Germline CDR1 reads DFQATT; CDR2 reads SNEGSKA (reference sequence). CDR3 amino acids: CSTPLTSGISYEQYF. In nucleotides, the CDR3 is TGCAGTACGCCCTTGACTAGCGGGATCTCCTACGAGCAGTACTTC.

The sample holds a few counts of this clonotype. A much more abundant neighbour one base away suggests this may be a read error. The chain employs TRBV6-5 and TRBJ2-1, with 10 bases fitting TRBD2. CDR3 length: 15 amino acids. Germline values: CDR1 MNHEY, CDR2 SVGAGI. CDR3 loop: CAGSYASGSYNEQFF. DNA for the CDR3: TGTGCCGGCAGTTACGCTAGCGGGAGTTACAATGAGCAGTTCTTC.

This clonotype was counted a few times. This sequence joins TRBV5-1 and TRBJ1-4; possibly TRBD1 for D (5 bases). V lost 0 bases and J lost 5, with 11 bases in between. Germline CDR1 is SGHRS and CDR2 is YFSETQ. CDR3 length: 15 residues. The CDR3 coding sequence is TGCGCCAGCAGCTTGGGACAGCGTAAAAATGAAAAACTGTTTTTT. Residues: CASSLGQRKNEKLFF.

There are a few counts of this clonotype. The chain uses TRBV25-1 and TRBJ2-5, with D possibly called TRBD1 or TRBD2 (5 bases each). CDR1 is MGHDK, CDR2 SYGVNS, per germline. V gave up 4 bases and J gave up 7 bases, with 10 bases separating them. This CDR3 is 12 amino acids long. The CDR3 sequence: CASSAVGATQYF. As DNA, the CDR3 is TGTGCCAGCAGTGCAGTCGGGGCGACCCAGTACTTC.

The sample holds many counts of this clonotype. This sequence joins TRBV4-1 and TRBJ2-1, with 7 bases matching TRBD2. The CDR3 spans 14 residues. Germline CDR1 reads MGHRA; CDR2 reads YSYEKL. V lost 3 bases to trimming and J lost 3 bases; unmatched junction nucleotides: 2. The CDR3: CASSQAGDYNEQFF. The CDR3 DNA reads as TGCGCCAGCAGCCAGGCGGGAGACTACAATGAGCAGTTCTTC.

This clonotype appeared a few times. This chain links TRBV29-1 with TRBJ2-7; the match to TRBD2 covers 9 bases. This CDR3 region has 13 residues. The ends lost 4 bases at V and 4 bases at J; junction bases unmatched: 5. Per germline, CDR1 SQVTM and CDR2 ANQGSEA. The CDR3 sequence: CSVGAGGTYEQYF. In nucleotides, the CDR3 is TGCAGCGTTGGAGCGGGGGGAACTTACGAGCAGTACTTC.

At least ten counts were recorded for this clonotype. The chain carries TRBV4-1 and TRBJ2-7; unclear D gene. In germline, CDR1 is MGHRA, CDR2 YSYEKL. Trimming removed 0 bases at V and 8 bases at J, with 17 bases between. CDR3 length equals 15 residues. DNA of the CDR3: TGCGCCAGCAGCCAAGATGTATCGGCTACTCGTAAGCAGTACTTC. Its translation: CASSQDVSATRKQYF.

This clonotype appeared many times. The gene calls are TRBV12-3 or TRBV12-4 and TRBJ1-1; the D is unclear. This CDR3 is built from 16 residues. V dropped 5 bases and J dropped 0 bases, with 16 bases sitting between them. The CDR3 region is CASSRLVRNMNTEAFF. As DNA, the CDR3 is TGTGCCAGCAGTCGCCTTGTCCGGAACATGAACACTGAAGCTTTCTTT.

The J gene is TRBJ2-1, the V gene TRBV9; the match to TRBD2 covers 7 bases. The CDR3 is 14 amino acids. V was pared by 4 bases and J by 10 bases, with 11 bases of the junction left unmatched. The germline CDR1 and CDR2 sequences are SGDLS and YYNGEE. Here the CDR3 reads CASSFGLVSAEQFF. DNA for the CDR3: TGTGCCAGCAGCTTTGGACTAGTCAGTGCAGAGCAGTTCTTC.

This chain joins TRBV19 and TRBJ2-1; perhaps TRBD1 as D (6 bases). Germline V CDR1 and CDR2: LNHDA, SQIVND (reference sequence). There are 14 residues in the CDR3. Between the trimmed V and J ends, which lost 2 bases and 7 bases, there was a span of 12 bases. The CDR3 loop reads CASSIQGIVNEQFF. The CDR3 DNA is TGTGCCAGTAGTATACAGGGGATAGTAAATGAGCAGTTCTTC. Full variable domain (rest looked up from reference TRBV19 and TRBJ2-1): DGGITQSPKYLFRKEGQNVTLSCEQNLNHDAMYWYRQDPGQGLRLIYYSQIVNDFQKGDIAEGYSVSREKKESFPLTVTSAQKNPTAFYLCASSIQGIVNEQFFGPGTRLTVL.

Of note for this clonotype: A much larger clone lies a single base off, so this may be a read error. The chain carries TRBV29-1 and TRBJ1-1; D is unclear. Germline V gene sequence: CDR1 SQVTM, CDR2 ANQGSEA. With 4 bases removed from V and 10 bases from J, the gap between germline ends came to 13 bases. The CDR3 is 11 residues long. CDR3 region: CSVGVGLAAFF. CDR3 bases: TGCAGCGTTGGAGTCGGGTTGGCAGCTTTCTTT.

The gene calls are TRBV4-1 and TRBJ2-7, with 7 bases identical to TRBD1. The germline V gene has CDR1 MGHRA and CDR2 YSYEKL. Trimming at V came to 4 bases and at J to 3 bases, leaving 9 bases not matched to a gene. CDR3 size: 15 residues. The CDR3 loop reads CASSLQDRNDYEQYF. The CDR3 region has the DNA TGCGCCAGCAGCCTACAGGACAGGAATGACTACGAGCAGTACTTC.

This clonotype was seen once. This clone may be a read error of a much larger clone one base away. The chain is built from TRBV12-3 or TRBV12-4 and TRBJ1-1; D call uncertain. The CDR3 is 12 amino acids. CDR3 bases: TGTGCCAACAGTCTCGGGTCTCTTGGAGCTTTCTTT. This sequence encodes CANSLGSLGAFF.

V is TRBV7-9 and J is TRBJ1-2; no clear D gene. This CDR3 is built from 14 residues. Germline V lookup: CDR1 SEHNR, CDR2 FQNEAQ (reference sequence). V was pared by 2 bases and J by 1 base, with 8 bases between. In DNA form, the CDR3 reads TGTGCCAGCAGCTTATCACTTGATAACTATGGCTACACCTTC. Translation: CASSLSLDNYGYTF. The full variable domain, in which reference TRBV7-9 and TRBJ1-2 provide the parts outside the CDR3, is DTGVSQNPRHKITKRGQNVTFRCDPISEHNRLYWYRQTLGQGPEFLTYFQNEAQLEKSRLLSDRFSAERPKGSFSTLEIQRTEQGDSAMYLCASSLSLDNYGYTFGSGTRLTVV.

The chain links TRBV6-6 to TRBJ2-7; possible D gene TRBD2, 6 bases. Trimming took 2 bases from V and 2 from J, leaving 10 bases between them. This CDR3 has 14 amino acids. CDR1 is MNHNY and CDR2 is SVGAGI in the germline V gene (reference sequence). The DNA for the CDR3 is TGTGCCAGCAGTTACGCCGGGAGAACCTACGAGCAGTACTTC. It codes for CASSYAGRTYEQYF.

A word on this clonotype: At one of its ends the junction is not consistent with the germline gene, which may arise from a read error. The chain combines TRBV28 with TRBJ2-1; 8 bases fit TRBD2. This CDR3 has 13 residues. CDR1 is MDHEN and CDR2 is SYDVKM in the germline V gene. CDR3 protein: CAGSSGRVGEQFF. The DNA for the CDR3 is TGTGCCGGCAGTTCCGGGAGGGTGGGTGAGCAGTTCTTC.

This chain connects TRBV4-1 to TRBJ2-1; D possibly corresponds to TRBD2 (5 bases). Trimming cost V 1 base and J 5 bases, with 12 bases left between them. The CDR3 covers 15 residues. Germline V gene lookup returns CDR1 MGHRA and CDR2 YSYEKL. This CDR3 reads CASSQGHGLNNEQFF. The CDR3, as DNA: TGCGCCAGCAGCCAAGGGCACGGACTTAACAATGAGCAGTTCTTC.

The rearrangement links TRBV4-2 to TRBJ1-5, with 10 bases lining up with TRBD1. Per germline, CDR1 LGHNA and CDR2 YNFKEQ. Germline trimming cut 0 bases from V and 2 bases from J; bases unmatched to any gene: 10. The CDR3 is 19 residues long. The CDR3 DNA reads TGTGCCAGCAGCCAAGATCCGACAGGGGGCTCCTTTGGCAATCAGCCCCAGCATTTT. Residues: CASSQDPTGGSFGNQPQHF.

This clonotype was recorded many times. The chain uses TRBV4-2 and TRBJ1-2, with 10 bases aligning to TRBD1. From germline, CDR1 is LGHNA and CDR2 YNFKEQ. With V trimmed by 4 bases and J by 6 bases, 11 bases remained unmatched. The CDR3 covers 16 residues. The CDR3, as DNA: TGTGCCAGCAGCCCCGGACAGGGGGACGTCGTGAATGGCTACACCTTC. Its protein is CASSPGQGDVVNGYTF.

This clonotype has at least ten counts. The chain employs TRBV21-1 and TRBJ2-4. TRBV21-1 is described as a pseudogene. The CDR3 loop spans 18 amino acids. CDR3 in DNA: TGTGCCAGCAGCAAAGCGCTTTGGCTCCAGGTAGCCAAAAACATTCAGTACTTC. This translates into CASSKALWLQVAKNIQYF.

V gene TRBV7-3 combines with J gene TRBJ2-7; the D is unclear. Germline V gene sequence: CDR1 SGHTA, CDR2 FQGTGA. This CDR3 has 15 residues. V lost 1 base and J 2 bases, leaving 12 bases between the germline ends. The CDR3 region has the DNA TGTGCCAGCAGCTTAAGCGACAATCCGACCTACGAGCAGTACTTC. Translated, it gives CASSLSDNPTYEQYF.

The table lists this clonotype with many counts. This sequence joins TRBV4-1 and TRBJ2-7; D perhaps matches TRBD2 (5 bases). The CDR3 spans 17 residues. V was trimmed by 1 base and J by 3 bases, leaving 19 bases between them. Germline loops: CDR1 MGHRA, CDR2 YSYEKL. In DNA form, the CDR3 reads TGCGCCAGCAGCCAAGGCTTGATGACACATGGACTCTACGAGCAGTACTTC. Protein sequence: CASSQGLMTHGLYEQYF.

This sequence joins TRBV12-3 or TRBV12-4 and TRBJ1-6; D remains unclear. The length of the CDR3 is 11 residues. The V end was cut by 2 bases, the J end by 12 bases, with 5 bases between. CDR3 amino acids: CASSLFLPLHF. DNA for the CDR3: TGTGCCAGCAGTTTATTTCTACCCCTCCACTTT.